Listed below are T cell receptor beta chains from one sample, sequenced in a study of human T cells and chemical hapten exposure. TCRdb re-called the RACE reads with MiXCR, one entry per CDR3 protein. The data contain a few hundred thousand distinct CDR3 sequences, 5.5% of them singletons. The source material was whole blood, sampled in connection with sensitization to the hapten diphenylcyclopropenone (DPC). These TCRs come from a woman between 18 and 29 years old with alopecia areata. Some clones in this sample may be carry-over from other donors' samples. Each CDR3 is given with its conserved first and last residue. A D gene is named only where the DNA matches it firmly. Rows may omit the clone size; those that give it use once, few, many or a size class.

v_gene,len,abundance,d_gene,j_gene,CDR3nt,CDR3aa
TRBV29-1,12,.,.,TRBJ2-2,TGCAGCGTTAGACTGGAGACCGGGGAGCTGTTTTTT,CSVRLETGELFF
TRBV2,15,.,TRBD1,TRBJ2-3,TGTGCCAGCAGAGAGGACAGGGGTGAGGCGGATACGCAGTATTTT,CASREDRGEADTQYF
TRBV5-1,14,.,.,TRBJ2-7,TGCGCCAGCAGCTTTACAGGGGAGGAATTTGGGCAGTACTTC,CASSFTGEEFGQYF
TRBV28,16,.,.,TRBJ1-2,TGTGCCAGCAGTCCCCTCCGTAGTTGGCAGGGCGGTGGCTACACCTTC,CASSPLRSWQGGGYTF
TRBV7-8,15,many,.,TRBJ2-3,TGTGCCAGCAGCCTCCGCATAGACTTCACAGATACGCAGTATTTT,CASSLRIDFTDTQYF
TRBV4-2,17,.,.,TRBJ2-3,TGTGCCAGCAGCCAAGAGGTTTTGGGGAAGCCACTAGATACGCAGTATTTT,CASSQEVLGKPLDTQYF
TRBV20-1,14,many,.,TRBJ1-2,TGCAGTGCTACCCCAGACCCAGGAAACTATGGCTACACCTTC,CSATPDPGNYGYTF
TRBV7-2,16,few,.,TRBJ2-1,TGTGCCAGCAGCTCGATTTACCGGGACGGTAACAATGAGCAGTTCTTC,CASSSIYRDGNNEQFF
TRBV11-2,12,many,.,TRBJ2-2,TGTGCCAGCAGCTTATCGGGACAGGAGCTGTTTTTT,CASSLSGQELFF
TRBV20-1,15,few,.,TRBJ1-1,TGCAGTGCCGCGGGCCCTGGCAGCAGACGCACTGAAGCTTTCTTT,CSAAGPGSRRTEAFF
TRBV6-2/TRBV6-3,16,.,TRBD1,TRBJ2-1,TGTGCCAGCAGTTACTCCGGACAGGGATGGTACAATGAGCAGTTCTTC,CASSYSGQGWYNEQFF
TRBV29-1,14,many,.,TRBJ2-5,TGCAGCGTTGTCGGGTCGGGGTTCCGGGAGACCCAGTACTTC,CSVVGSGFRETQYF
TRBV5-6,17,.,.,TRBJ1-6,TGTGCCAGCAGCCGAAAAGACTCCAGCTCCTATAATTCACCCCTCCACTTT,CASSRKDSSSYNSPLHF
TRBV5-1,15,many,TRBD1,TRBJ2-3,TGCGCCAGCAGCTCTCAGGGGGCGCGAGTAGATACGCAGTATTTT,CASSSQGARVDTQYF
TRBV18,12,many,.,TRBJ1-5,TGTGCCAGCGCGGCCGAGCAGGCGAACCAGCATTTT,CASAAEQANQHF
TRBV20-1,12,.,.,TRBJ2-7,TGCAGTGCTAGTCTCCCTCTCTACGAGCAGTACTTC,CSASLPLYEQYF
TRBV20-1,13,.,.,TRBJ2-3,TGCAGTACCGCTAGTGAGATTACAGATACGCAGTATTTT,CSTASEITDTQYF
TRBV18,14,many,TRBD1,TRBJ2-3,TGTGCCAGCAGTCCTGGACAGGGGGCAGATACGCAGTATTTT,CASSPGQGADTQYF
TRBV6-5,15,.,TRBD2,TRBJ2-4,TGTGCCAGCAGACCCGGGACTAGCGGGGGGAACATTCAGTACTTC,CASRPGTSGGNIQYF
TRBV12-5,15,few,.,TRBJ2-7,TGTGCTAGTGGTTTGGTGTCGGGGCCAGTATCGGAGCAGTACTTC,CASGLVSGPVSEQYF
TRBV2,12,many,.,TRBJ1-6,TGTGCCAGCTCGAACAGAAATTCACCCCTCCACTTT,CASSNRNSPLHF
TRBV7-2,14,.,TRBD1,TRBJ2-1,TGTGCCAGTAAGGGGGCTTTAGGCTACAATGAGCAGTTCTTC,CASKGALGYNEQFF
TRBV5-5,17,few,TRBD1,TRBJ1-2,TGTGCCAGCAGTTTCGCAGCCGGGACAGGGGGCATCTATGGCTACACCTTC,CASSFAAGTGGIYGYTF
TRBV13,14,few,.,TRBJ1-2,TGTGCCAGCAGTCCTAAAGGATCTAACTATGGCTACACCTTC,CASSPKGSNYGYTF
TRBV7-9,14,many,.,TRBJ2-1,TGTGCCAGCAGCCACGACAGGACCTACAATGAGCAGTTCTTC,CASSHDRTYNEQFF
TRBV12-3/TRBV12-4,14,many,.,TRBJ2-3,TGTGCCAGCAGTTTATCCGGACGTACAGATACGCAGTATTTT,CASSLSGRTDTQYF
TRBV10-3,15,.,TRBD1,TRBJ2-1,TGTGCCATCAGTGAGTCGCCCCAGGGGGTCGGTGAGCAGTTCTTC,CAISESPQGVGEQFF
TRBV12-3/TRBV12-4,16,.,.,TRBJ1-3,TGTGCCAGCAGACAGACAGCCGGGGGCACTGGAAACACCATATATTTT,CASRQTAGGTGNTIYF
TRBV9,15,.,.,TRBJ1-5,TGTGCCAGCAGCGTAGGGGCAGATACTTATCAGCCCCAGCATTTT,CASSVGADTYQPQHF
TRBV5-1,16,few,TRBD1,TRBJ2-7,TGCGCCAGCAGCTTGGGGGCCGGGACAGACTACTACGAGCAGTACTTC,CASSLGAGTDYYEQYF
TRBV7-9,15,many,.,TRBJ1-1,TGTGCCAGCAGCTTAGTTGGTACAGGTAAATCTGAAGCTTTCTTT,CASSLVGTGKSEAFF
TRBV29-1,14,many,TRBD2,TRBJ2-1,TGCAGCGTTGCGACTAGCGGGGGGTTGGTTGAGCAGTTCTTC,CSVATSGGLVEQFF
TRBV4-1,13,few,.,TRBJ2-3,TGCGCCAGCAGCCAAGATCCCTTGGATACGCAGTATTTT,CASSQDPLDTQYF
TRBV6-2/TRBV6-3,14,.,TRBD1,TRBJ2-7,TGTGCCAGCAGTTACGGGACAGGGCCTTACGAGCAGTACTTC,CASSYGTGPYEQYF
TRBV9,15,few,.,TRBJ2-1,TGTGCCAGCAGTATCGGAGGCAGCTCCTACAATGAGCAGTTCTTC,CASSIGGSSYNEQFF
TRBV5-1,16,.,.,TRBJ2-3,TGCGCCAGCAGCCGAAGGGGGTTCCCTGGCACAGATACGCAGTATTTT,CASSRRGFPGTDTQYF
TRBV20-1,14,.,TRBD2,TRBJ2-1,TGCAGTGCTAGTGCTAGCGGGAAAAACAATGAGCAGTTCTTC,CSASASGKNNEQFF
TRBV7-9,14,many,.,TRBJ2-7,TGTGCCAGCAGCCCAACTGACACCGACTACGAGCAGTACTTC,CASSPTDTDYEQYF
TRBV3-1,15,.,.,TRBJ1-2,TGTGCCAGCAGCCAAGGGACAGTTGCAAACTATGGCTACACCTTC,CASSQGTVANYGYTF
TRBV6-6,14,few,TRBD1,TRBJ1-2,TGTGCCAGCAGTTACAGAGGGGGCAGCAATGGCTACACCTTC,CASSYRGGSNGYTF
TRBV28,14,many,TRBD1,TRBJ1-5,TGTGCCAGCAGCCTCGACAGGGGTGGTCAGCCCCAGCATTTT,CASSLDRGGQPQHF
TRBV7-8,16,.,TRBD2,TRBJ2-7,TGTGCCAGCAGCTTAGAGGCCCTAGCGGGGCCCTACGAGCAGTACTTC,CASSLEALAGPYEQYF